Presented here are 21 T cell receptor beta chains from one specimen sequenced in a study of T cells in Graves' hyperthyroidism and ophthalmopathy. RNA transcripts gave rise to amplified TCR beta CDR3 regions. TCR CDR3 underwent first-round RT-PCR with the HTBI primer set. From the multiplex PCR reads, TCRdb called clonotypes with MiXCR, one entry per CDR3 protein. Of nearly 600,000 distinct CDR3 sequences listed, 13% to 15% are singletons. The sample consisted of blood. These receptors came from a woman between 18 and 29 years old with Graves' ophthalmopathy.

This clonotype was counted many times. V gene TRBV9 combines with J gene TRBJ1-2, with 9 bases matching TRBD1. Germline CDR1 is SGDLS and CDR2 is YYNGEE. This CDR3 has 14 residues. Germline trimming cut 4 bases from V and 4 bases from J; bases unmatched to any gene: 5. In DNA form, the CDR3 reads TGTGCCAGCAGCCCCGGGACAGGGTTCTATGGCTACACCTTC. The encoded protein is CASSPGTGFYGYTF.

This clonotype was seen many times. The chain recombines TRBV28 with TRBJ2-7; TRBD2 matches at 12 bases. The length of the CDR3 is 16 residues. Per germline, CDR1 MDHEN and CDR2 SYDVKM. J lost 5 bases, V lost 1 base, and 6 bases had no gene match. CDR3: CASSLLLAGGENEQYF. CDR3 bases: TGTGCCAGCAGTTTATTACTAGCGGGAGGAGAGAACGAGCAGTACTTC. The entire variable domain, with the rest obtained from reference TRBV28 and TRBJ2-7, is as follows: DVKVTQSSRYLVKRTGEKVFLECVQDMDHENMFWYRQDPGLGLRLIYFSYDVKMKEKGDIPEGYSVSREKKERFSLILESASTNQTSMYLCASSLLLAGGENEQYFGPGTRLTVT.

In its sample, this clonotype was seen many times. The gene calls are TRBV7-9 and TRBJ1-1; the D gene is possibly TRBD1 (5 bases). This CDR3 region has 16 residues. Germline V gene data show CDR1 as SEHNR and CDR2 as FQNEAQ (reference sequence). The ends were cut back, 5 bases at V and 0 bases at J, with 16 bases in the middle. The CDR3 bases are TGTGCCAGCAGCCCACCCCCGGGGGGAATGAACACTGAAGCTTTCTTT. Its translation is CASSPPPGGMNTEAFF.

At least ten counts were recorded for this clonotype. This chain connects TRBV27 to TRBJ2-7, with TRBD1 matching over 8 bases. This CDR3 has 18 residues. Trimming cost V 4 bases and J 2 bases; bases outside gene matches: 16. Germline loops: CDR1 MNHEY, CDR2 SMNVEV (reference sequence). CDR3 sequence (DNA): TGTGCCAGCAGTTCATATATCCTGGACAGGGTGTTGCCCTACGAGCAGTACTTC. It translates to CASSSYILDRVLPYEQYF.

The chain has TRBV2 and TRBJ2-7; 10 nucleotides agree with TRBD1. Germline V gene lookup returns CDR1 SNHLY and CDR2 FYNNEI. The V gene end was trimmed by 6 bases and the J gene end by 6 bases; junction bases not matched to a gene: 5. CDR3 length equals 13 residues. This CDR3 reads CASRRQGAREQYF. Written as DNA, the CDR3 is TGTGCCAGCAGGAGACAGGGGGCCCGCGAGCAGTACTTC.

The chain recombines TRBV9 with TRBJ1-6, with TRBD1 identical over 7 bases. The V and J ends lost 4 bases and 5 bases, in that order; junction bases with no gene match: 3. The CDR3 loop spans 14 amino acids. Germline V gene lookup returns CDR1 SGDLS and CDR2 YYNGEE. The CDR3 loop is CASSLGQNNSPLHF. CDR3 bases: TGTGCCAGCAGCCTGGGACAGAATAATTCACCCCTCCACTTT.

V and J are TRBV2 and TRBJ1-3, with 9 bases identical to TRBD1. This CDR3 region has 20 residues. Trimming took 1 base from V and 1 from J; bases not matched to a gene: 14. CDR1 and CDR2 from the germline V gene are SNHLY and FYNNEI. This CDR3 is CASSEEVGQGFGRSGNTIYF. CDR3 nucleotide sequence: TGTGCCAGCAGTGAAGAGGTGGGACAGGGCTTTGGTAGGTCTGGAAACACCATATATTTT.

The V and J genes are TRBV18 and TRBJ1-2; D is undetermined. Germline V gene sequence: CDR1 KGHSH, CDR2 LQKENI. The V gene lost 5 bases and the J gene lost 8 bases, with 18 bases spanning the gap. The CDR3 has 14 residues. The CDR3 spells CASSAPADGRGYTF. Here the CDR3 DNA reads TGTGCCAGCTCAGCCCCTGCCGACGGACGGGGCTACACCTTC.

In this sample, this clonotype turned up many times. The rearrangement uses TRBV20-1 and TRBJ1-4; D unclear. The ends were cut back, 4 bases at V and 3 bases at J, with 9 bases in the middle. The CDR3 loop spans 13 amino acids. Germline CDR1 reads DFQATT; CDR2 reads SNEGSKA (reference sequence). This chain's CDR3 is CSATEPANEKLFF. For the CDR3, the DNA is TGCAGTGCTACTGAGCCGGCTAATGAAAAACTGTTTTTT.

The J gene is TRBJ2-3, the V gene TRBV6-2 or TRBV6-3, with 10 bases aligning to TRBD2. CDR3 size: 15 residues. The J segment lost 1 base and the V segment lost 7 bases, leaving 5 bases of the junction unmatched. Germline loops: CDR1 MNHEY, CDR2 SVGEGT. This chain's CDR3 is CASIWGTSGTDTQYF. CDR3 nucleotides: TGTGCCAGCATCTGGGGGACTAGCGGCACAGATACGCAGTATTTT.

This clonotype was observed many times. The rearrangement links TRBV12-3 or TRBV12-4 to TRBJ2-5; 9 bases fit TRBD2. The CDR3 has 14 amino acids. V gave up 5 bases and J gave up 6 bases; unmatched junction bases: 7. The CDR3 DNA reads TGTGCCAGCAGTCCGGGGACTAGCAGAAAGACCCAGTACTTC. Residues: CASSPGTSRKTQYF.

The table lists this clonotype with many counts. The gene calls are TRBV11-2 and TRBJ1-1; 9 bases agree with TRBD1. Germline CDR1 and CDR2: SGHAT and FQNNGV. V lost 0 bases to trimming and J lost 0 bases; unmatched junction nucleotides: 5. The CDR3 is made up of 17 amino acids. CDR3 sequence (DNA): TGTGCCAGCAGCTTAGACTCCAGACAGGGGGTGAACACTGAAGCTTTCTTT. Amino acid sequence: CASSLDSRQGVNTEAFF.

This clonotype appeared many times. This chain links TRBV28 with TRBJ2-7, with D maybe TRBD1 (6 bases). The V gene's germline CDR1 is MDHEN and CDR2 SYDVKM. This CDR3 contains 13 residues. V lost 9 bases and J 0 bases, leaving 12 bases between the germline ends. The CDR3 sequence is CASRQVPSYEQYF. The CDR3 region has the DNA TGTGCCAGTAGACAGGTACCCTCCTACGAGCAGTACTTC.

This clonotype was counted at least ten times. The chain links TRBV7-2 to TRBJ2-1; TRBD1 aligns across 12 bases. The CDR3 is 16 amino acids. Trimming removed 3 bases from V and 9 bases from J; junction bases left unmatched: 9. CDR1 and CDR2 from the germline V gene are SGHTA and FQGNSA. CDR3 protein: CASSFFPGQGAGEQFF. The CDR3 DNA follows: TGTGCCAGCAGCTTTTTCCCGGGACAGGGGGCGGGTGAGCAGTTCTTC.

V is TRBV7-2 and J is TRBJ2-1; 10 nucleotides match TRBD2. CDR1 is SGHTA and CDR2 is FQGNSA in the germline V gene. V gave up 5 bases and J gave up 10 bases; unmatched junction bases: 11. The CDR3 length is 15 residues. The CDR3 protein is CASSRGLAGEQEQFF. For the CDR3, the DNA is TGTGCCAGCAGCCGTGGGCTAGCGGGAGAACAGGAGCAGTTCTTC.

In this sample, this clonotype turned up many times. J is TRBJ1-1 and V is TRBV19; no clear D gene. Trimming pared 5 bases from V and 6 bases from J, leaving 13 bases between. CDR1 and CDR2 from the germline V gene are LNHDA and SQIVND (reference sequence). CDR3 size: 13 residues. The CDR3 region has the DNA TGTGCCAGTAGTCTTAGCGGGTTCCCTGAAGCTTTCTTT. Its translation is CASSLSGFPEAFF.

This clonotype was seen a handful of times. The chain joins TRBV7-8 to TRBJ1-5, with TRBD1 as a possible D gene (5 bases). Trimming pared 5 bases from V and 4 bases from J, leaving 18 bases between. The CDR3 has 16 residues. Germline V gives CDR1 SGHVS, CDR2 FQNEAQ. Written as DNA, the CDR3 is TGTGCCAGCAGCCCGGCAGCGGGACCGCCGAATCAGCCCCAGCATTTT. Protein sequence: CASSPAAGPPNQPQHF.

The rearrangement joins TRBV27 to TRBJ2-1, with a possible D match to TRBD2 (7 bases). V was trimmed by 4 bases and J by 5 bases, leaving 12 bases between them. This CDR3 has 14 amino acids. Germline values: CDR1 MNHEY, CDR2 SMNVEV (reference sequence). CDR3 region: CASSWGGGHNEQFF. CDR3 bases: TGTGCCAGCAGTTGGGGCGGGGGCCACAATGAGCAGTTCTTC.

For the CDR3, the DNA is TGTGCCAGCAGTTCTGCAGGGGATCCTTTGAACACTGAAGCTTTCTTT. It translates to CASSSAGDPLNTEAFF. The chain employs TRBV25-1 and TRBJ1-1, with D perhaps TRBD1 (6 bases). Germline V gene sequence: CDR1 MGHDK, CDR2 SYGVNS. The CDR3 sequence is 16 residues long. V dropped 5 bases and J dropped 0 bases, with 16 bases sitting between them.

This clonotype was seen many times. V and J are TRBV20-1 and TRBJ2-7, with D unclear. V was shortened by 6 bases and J by 3 bases, with 9 bases between the two germline ends. Germline V lookup: CDR1 DFQATT, CDR2 SNEGSKA (reference sequence). The CDR3 is made up of 11 amino acids. CDR3 nucleotides: TGCAGTGCCTTGAATGGCTACGAGCAGTACTTC. As protein: CSALNGYEQYF.

The sample holds a few counts of this clonotype. The V gene is TRBV7-8, the J gene TRBJ2-2; unclear D gene. Germline CDR1 SGHVS, CDR2 FQNEAQ. The ends were cut back, 4 bases at V and 7 bases at J, with 7 bases in the middle. The CDR3 is made up of 12 amino acids. The CDR3 protein is CASSYWGGELFF. CDR3 sequence (DNA): TGTGCCAGCAGCTATTGGGGCGGGGAGCTGTTTTTT.